Listed below are T cell receptor beta chains from one sample, sequenced in a study of blood T cell repertoires in COVID-19. Some clones are missing from TCRdb's copy, which holds only in-frame ones; the method was immunoSEQ multiplex PCR. The sample records 65,000 or so clones, about 81% being singletons. Sequenced: peripheral blood. All receptors derive from an older man with acute or convalescent COVID-19. Each CDR3 is given with its conserved first and last residue. The D gene is left open where the match is weak. Where a row states a size, it is once, few, many or the class of an expanded clone; other rows omit it.

NA | TRBJ1-4 | TRBV5-1 | once | CASSFPGSDEKLFF | TGCGCCAGCAGCTTCCCAGGTAGTGATGAAAAACTGTTTTTT
TRBD1 | TRBJ1-5 | TRBV2 | NA | CASRPGTGGSQPQHF | TGTGCCAGCAGACCCGGGACAGGGGGCAGTCAGCCCCAGCATTTT
NA | TRBJ1-2 | TRBV29-1 | few | CSVEDPVGLAYGYTF | TGCAGCGTTGAAGATCCGGTTGGCCTAGCCTATGGCTACACCTTC
NA | TRBJ1-2 | TRBV29-1 | medium-sized | CSDGDEGTPYGYTF | TGCAGCGATGGGGATGAAGGGACACCATATGGCTACACCTTC
NA | TRBJ2-7 | TRBV29-1 | NA | CSVGTFSAYEQYF | TGCAGCGTTGGAACGTTTAGTGCCTACGAGCAGTACTTC
NA | TRBJ2-1 | TRBV18 | NA | CASTPSVYNEQFF | TGTGCCAGCACCCCTAGCGTATACAATGAGCAGTTCTTC
TRBD1 | TRBJ1-1 | TRBV5-1 | NA | CASSYGTGRMNTEAFF | TGCGCCAGCAGCTACGGGACAGGGAGGATGAACACTGAAGCTTTCTTT
NA | TRBJ1-6 | TRBV3-1/TRBV3-2 | NA | CASSQEWEALHF | TGTGCCAGCAGCCAAGAATGGGAGGCCCTCCACTTT
NA | TRBJ1-6 | TRBV3-1/TRBV3-2 | NA | CASSQQGAYLSPLHF | TGTGCCAGCAGCCAGCAGGGTGCGTATCTTTCACCCCTCCACTTT
TRBD2 | TRBJ2-3 | TRBV27 | NA | CASSSPFLASGTDTQYF | TGTGCCAGCAGTTCCCCCTTTCTGGCTAGCGGGACAGATACGCAGTATTTT
TRBD1 | TRBJ2-7 | TRBV7-2 | few | CASSLDGTGNYEQYF | TGTGCCAGCAGCTTGGATGGGACAGGCAACTACGAGCAGTACTTC
NA | TRBJ1-5 | TRBV4-1 | NA | CASSLKMQVEPQHF | TGCGCCAGCAGCCTCAAGATGCAGGTGGAGCCCCAGCATTTT
TRBD2 | TRBJ2-3 | TRBV30 | NA | CAWSVNTPAGPEDTQYF | TGTGCCTGGAGTGTAAACACTCCAGCGGGGCCCGAAGATACGCAGTATTTT
TRBD1 | TRBJ1-4 | TRBV11-3 | once | CASSNTGGNEKLFF | TGTGCCAGCAGCAACACAGGGGGTAATGAAAAACTGTTTTTT
NA | TRBJ2-1 | TRBV6-5 | NA | CASRRYPQQDNEQFF | TGTGCCAGCAGGAGGTACCCTCAACAGGACAATGAGCAGTTCTTC
TRBD1 | TRBJ1-2 | TRBV18 | NA | CASSNTQGAGNGYTF | TGTGCCAGCTCAAATACACAGGGGGCCGGGAATGGCTACACCTTC
NA | TRBJ2-1 | TRBV7-6 | NA | CASSLGGVGGRNNEQFF | TGTGCCAGCAGCTTAGGGGGCGTTGGGGGCAGGAACAATGAGCAGTTCTTC
TRBD1 | TRBJ1-2 | TRBV11-2 | NA | CASSSQTGGDGYTF | TGTGCCAGCAGCTCCCAGACAGGGGGTGATGGCTACACCTTC
TRBD1 | TRBJ2-2 | TRBV18 | NA | CASTWDSATNTGELFF | TGTGCCAGCACTTGGGACAGCGCTACGAACACCGGGGAGCTGTTTTTT
TRBD1 | TRBJ1-4 | TRBV4-2 | NA | CASSQPGTGGEKLFF | TGTGCCAGCAGCCAACCCGGGACAGGGGGGGAAAAACTGTTTTTT
NA | TRBJ1-1 | TRBV19 | NA | CASSIDRLRLAFF | TGTGCCAGTAGTATCGACAGACTCCGCCTGGCTTTCTTT
NA | TRBJ2-5 | TRBV29-1 | NA | CSVSQGTPQETQYF | TGCAGCGTTTCACAGGGTACCCCCCAAGAGACCCAGTACTTC
TRBD1 | TRBJ1-1 | TRBV6-5 | NA | CASSHRGRTEAFF | TGTGCCAGCAGCCACAGGGGGCGGACTGAAGCTTTCTTT
TRBD2 | TRBJ2-7 | TRBV4-1 | once | CASSQDPGGRSGEQYF | TGCGCCAGCAGCCAAGATCCCGGGGGGAGGAGTGGCGAGCAGTACTTC
TRBD1 | TRBJ2-7 | TRBV15 | NA | CATSRDYRGHEQYF | TGTGCCACCAGCAGAGATTACAGGGGTCACGAGCAGTACTTC
TRBD1 | TRBJ2-3 | TRBV10-1 | once | CASSKRQGSTDTQYF | TGCGCCAGCAGCAAGAGACAGGGGTCAACAGATACGCAGTATTTT
NA | TRBJ1-1 | TRBV5-1 | NA | CASRGVTGNTEAFF | TGCGCCAGCAGGGGGGTGACAGGGAACACTGAAGCTTTCTTT
NA | TRBJ1-5 | TRBV6-5 | NA | CASRLSTSNQPQHF | TGTGCCAGCAGACTGTCTACTAGCAATCAGCCCCAGCATTTT
TRBD2 | TRBJ2-1 | TRBV5-1 | NA | CASSTSGTSYNEQFF | TGCGCCAGCAGCACTAGCGGCACCTCCTACAATGAGCAGTTCTTC
TRBD1 | TRBJ1-1 | TRBV7-2 | few | CASSLRRGLEAFF | TGTGCCAGCAGCTTACGCAGGGGGCTTGAAGCTTTCTTT
TRBD1 | TRBJ1-2 | TRBV28 | NA | CASSLVGTGKSAGYTF | TGTGCCAGCAGTTTGGTTGGGACAGGGAAATCGGCTGGCTACACCTTC